These 23 T cell receptor beta chains share one sample of origin, sequenced in a study of T cells after yellow fever vaccination. From the 5' RACE reads, TCRdb called clonotypes with MiXCR, one entry per CDR3 protein. The sample has some 320,000 distinct CDR3 sequences, 7.5% to 9.5% seen once. Sample: CD4+ T cells sorted from PBMCs, taken 5 days after the yellow fever booster vaccination. These receptors all come from a young man who received the YFV17D yellow fever vaccine.

The chain is built from TRBV15 and TRBJ2-5; D call uncertain. CDR1 is LNHNV, CDR2 YYDKDF, per germline (reference sequence). This CDR3 spans 14 amino acids. Trimming stripped 1 base from V and 0 bases from J, with 6 bases between. The chain's CDR3 is CATSRAKDQETQYF. CDR3 nucleotide sequence: TGTGCCACCAGCAGAGCAAAGGACCAAGAGACCCAGTACTTC. The full variable domain, with the rest looked up from reference TRBV15 and TRBJ2-5, is DAMVIQNPRYQVTQFGKPVTLSCSQTLNHNVMYWYQQKSSQAPKLLFHYYDKDFNNEADTPDNFQSRRPNTSFCFLDIRSPGLGDTAMYLCATSRAKDQETQYFGPGTRLLVL.

In this sample, this clonotype turned up a few times. The gene calls are TRBV20-1 and TRBJ2-5, with D unclear. This CDR3 is built from 12 residues. Trimming removed 4 bases from V and 5 bases from J, with 11 bases in between. Germline V lookup: CDR1 DFQATT, CDR2 SNEGSKA (reference sequence). CDR3 bases: TGCAGTGCTACCTCTACGGCTGAGACCCAGTACTTC. This translates into CSATSTAETQYF.

This clonotype was counted many times. The chain carries TRBV18 and TRBJ2-5; no firm D call. The CDR3 extends over 14 amino acids. CDR1 is KGHSH, CDR2 LQKENI, per germline. Deletions cut 2 bases from V and 1 base from J, with 8 bases between. CDR3 loop: CASSPSRVQETQYF. CDR3 bases: TGTGCCAGCTCACCATCTAGGGTCCAAGAGACCCAGTACTTC.

V gene TRBV27 combines with J gene TRBJ1-6, with a tentative D call TRBD1 (5 bases). The germline gives CDR1 MNHEY, CDR2 SMNVEV (reference sequence). Trimming left V 3 bases short and J 15 bases short, with 12 bases between. This CDR3 has 12 residues. The CDR3 DNA is TGTGCCAGCAGTTTCCGGGACGAGCGCCTCCACTTT. Its protein product is CASSFRDERLHF.

This clonotype was picked up a small number of times. The chain has TRBV20-1 and TRBJ1-1; D gene unclear. The CDR3 runs to 12 residues. Germline V gene lookup returns CDR1 DFQATT and CDR2 SNEGSKA (reference sequence). Trimming cost V 6 bases and J 1 base, with 9 bases left between them. The CDR3 protein is CSAPDPNTEAFF. In nucleotides, the CDR3 is TGCAGTGCCCCCGACCCGAACACTGAAGCTTTCTTT.

The chain has TRBV5-1 and TRBJ2-5, with 12 bases matching TRBD1. Unmatched junction bases numbered 7, after V lost 4 bases and J lost 3 bases. The CDR3 totals 16 residues. Germline V gives CDR1 SGHRS, CDR2 YFSETQ. CDR3 protein: CASSELGTGGKETQYF. The CDR3 DNA sequence: TGCGCCAGCAGCGAGCTCGGGACAGGGGGCAAAGAGACCCAGTACTTC.

This clonotype has at least ten counts. V and J are TRBV6-5 and TRBJ1-5, with TRBD1 matching 9 bases. This CDR3 region has 17 residues. Trimming took 5 bases from V and 7 from J; bases not matched to a gene: 15. Germline V gene data show CDR1 as MNHEY and CDR2 as SVGAGI. CDR3 loop: CASSPGTGNGGGQPQHF. CDR3 nucleotide sequence: TGTGCCAGCAGTCCCGGGACAGGGAACGGAGGTGGACAGCCCCAGCATTTT.

J is TRBJ1-2 and V is TRBV29-1, with 9 nucleotides matching TRBD1. Unmatched junction bases numbered 3, after V lost 6 bases and J lost 4 bases. The CDR3 consists of 12 residues. The germline CDR1 and CDR2 sequences are SQVTM and ANQGSEA. Here the CDR3 reads CSVGTGSYGYTF. CDR3 nucleotide sequence: TGCAGCGTCGGGACAGGGAGCTATGGCTACACCTTC.

There are a few counts of this clonotype. This chain uses TRBV7-2 with TRBJ2-5, with a tentative D call TRBD1 (5 bases). CDR3 size: 15 residues. Per the germline V gene, CDR1 is SGHTA and CDR2 is FQGNSA. Deletions cut 6 bases from V and 4 bases from J, with 18 bases between. The CDR3 region has the DNA TGTGCCAGCAGTCGAACACACAGGAAAATAGAGACCCAGTACTTC. It encodes CASSRTHRKIETQYF.

This clonotype was counted at least ten times. This rearrangement joins TRBV28 to TRBJ2-3, with D hard to call. CDR1 is MDHEN, CDR2 SYDVKM, per germline. The germline V and J ends were trimmed by 5 bases and 5 bases, with 8 bases remaining between them. This CDR3 has 12 amino acids. This chain's CDR3 is CASSPRGDTQYF. CDR3 nucleotides: TGTGCCAGCAGTCCCCGAGGAGATACGCAGTATTTT.

The genes are TRBV11-2 and TRBJ1-2; TRBD1 matches at 8 bases. This CDR3 spans 17 amino acids. The V gene's germline CDR1 is SGHAT and CDR2 FQNNGV. V was pared by 4 bases and J by 4 bases, with 14 bases of the junction left unmatched. CDR3 sequence (DNA): TGTGCCAGCAGCTCCAGCGCCAGGACAGGGTCGGTCTATGGCTACACCTTC. Translating gives CASSSSARTGSVYGYTF. Together with reference TRBV11-2 and TRBJ1-2, the CDR3 gives the full variable domain: EAGVAQSPRYKIIEKRQSVAFWCNPISGHATLYWYQQILGQGPKLLIQFQNNGVVDDSQLPKDRFSAERLKGVDSTLKIQPAKLEDSAVYLCASSSSARTGSVYGYTFGSGTRLTVV.

This clonotype was counted between two and nine times. The CDR3 nucleotides read TGTGCCAGCACCCCGCGGGGCACAGATACGCAGTATTTT. This translates into CASTPRGTDTQYF. This chain joins TRBV7-9 and TRBJ2-3, with a possible D match to TRBD2 (5 bases). The ends were cut back, 7 bases at V and 1 base at J, with 9 bases in the middle. This CDR3 is 13 amino acids long. Germline-derived CDR1 and CDR2 are SEHNR and FQNEAQ (reference sequence). The variable domain in full, with the rest retrieved from reference TRBV7-9 and TRBJ2-3, is DTGVSQNPRHKITKRGQNVTFRCDPISEHNRLYWYRQTLGQGPEFLTYFQNEAQLEKSRLLSDRFSAERPKGSFSTLEIQRTEQGDSAMYLCASTPRGTDTQYFGPGTRLTVL.

The CDR3 here is CASSLSRGFSTGELFF. In nucleotides, the CDR3 is TGTGCCAGCAGTTTAAGTCGAGGGTTTAGCACCGGGGAGCTGTTTTTT. The chain couples TRBV12-3 or TRBV12-4 to TRBJ2-2; perhaps TRBD2 as D (5 bases). Between the trimmed V and J ends, which lost 2 bases and 4 bases, there was a span of 14 bases. The CDR3 totals 16 residues.

The chain's CDR3 is CASSLLVAGTNEQFF. CDR3 sequence (DNA): TGTGCCAGCAGTTTATTGGTAGCGGGGACCAATGAGCAGTTCTTC. The chain is built from TRBV27 and TRBJ2-1, with 8 nucleotides matching TRBD2. Germline V gives CDR1 MNHEY, CDR2 SMNVEV (reference sequence). V shed 1 base, J shed 6 bases, and the junction held 5 bases outside the gene matches. CDR3 size: 15 residues.

The gene calls are TRBV6-4 and TRBJ1-6; D uncertain. Trimming left V 4 bases short and J 7 bases short, with 11 bases between. This CDR3 is 14 amino acids long. CDR1 MRHNA and CDR2 SNTAGT come from the germline V gene. The CDR3 DNA reads as TGTGCCAGCAGTGCGCAAGTAAACAATTCACCCCTCCACTTT. Its protein product is CASSAQVNNSPLHF.

The chain joins TRBV25-1 to TRBJ2-3; D call uncertain. Deletions cut 5 bases from V and 0 bases from J, with 9 bases between. In germline, CDR1 is MGHDK, CDR2 SYGVNS. CDR3 size: 14 residues. The CDR3 DNA is TGTGCCAGCAGTTCCAGCACTAGCACAGATACGCAGTATTTT. Encoded protein: CASSSSTSTDTQYF.

This clonotype was counted only a few times. The chain carries TRBV20-1 and TRBJ2-5, with 8 bases matching TRBD2. CDR1 is DFQATT, CDR2 SNEGSKA, per germline (reference sequence). The V and J ends lost 3 bases and 2 bases, in that order; junction bases with no gene match: 14. There are 17 residues in the CDR3. The CDR3 sequence: CSARSGGGHGNQETQYF. CDR3 DNA: TGCAGTGCTAGGTCTGGCGGGGGGCATGGTAATCAAGAGACCCAGTACTTC.

This clonotype was counted many times. This sequence joins TRBV10-2 and TRBJ1-3; D is unresolved. The CDR3 runs 15 residues. Trimming took 2 bases from V and 0 from J, leaving 8 bases between them. Germline CDR1 is WSHSY and CDR2 is SAAADI. The CDR3 here is CASSEAWSSGNTIYF. The CDR3 DNA reads TGCGCCAGCAGTGAGGCCTGGAGCTCTGGAAACACCATATATTTT.

Many counts were recorded for this clonotype. This CDR3 is CSARESPGQETQYF. CDR3 in DNA: TGCAGTGCTAGAGAATCACCAGGGCAAGAGACCCAGTACTTC. This rearrangement joins TRBV20-1 to TRBJ2-5, with a possible D match to TRBD1 (5 bases). Germline assignment: CDR1 DFQATT and CDR2 SNEGSKA (reference sequence). The CDR3 is made up of 14 amino acids. V was cut by 0 bases and J by 2 bases, with 10 bases left in between.

The chain uses TRBV19 and TRBJ2-5; possibly TRBD1 for D (6 bases). V gave up 5 bases and J gave up 5 bases, with 21 bases separating them. CDR3 length equals 16 residues. In germline, CDR1 is LNHDA, CDR2 SQIVND (reference sequence). CDR3 in DNA: TGTGCCAGTAGTCCACGTGGGGGCACAGTGGCGGAGACCCAGTACTTC. Amino acids: CASSPRGGTVAETQYF.

The table lists this clonotype with many counts. The chain combines TRBV12-3 or TRBV12-4 with TRBJ2-3; TRBD2 agrees at 9 bases. The V gene end was trimmed by 1 base and the J gene end by 6 bases; junction bases not matched to a gene: 8. CDR3 length: 16 amino acids. Here the CDR3 reads CASSLDSSGATDTQYF. CDR3 sequence (DNA): TGTGCCAGCAGTTTAGATTCTAGCGGGGCAACGGATACGCAGTATTTT.

The CDR3 region is CASSPPFMDEQFF. The DNA for the CDR3 is TGTGCCAGCAGCCCCCCTTTTATGGATGAGCAGTTCTTC. The chain couples TRBV11-3 to TRBJ2-1; the D is unclear. The germline gives CDR1 SGHNT, CDR2 YENEEA. CDR3 size: 13 residues. V was trimmed by 5 bases and J by 8 bases, leaving 13 bases between them.

This clonotype was seen a handful of times. The rearrangement links TRBV5-6 to TRBJ1-2, with D uncertain. The V end was cut by 0 bases, the J end by 2 bases, with 11 bases between. The V gene's germline CDR1 is SGHDT and CDR2 YYEEEE. The length of the CDR3 is 15 residues. This CDR3 is CASSLGSYGNYGYTF. CDR3 DNA: TGTGCCAGCAGCTTGGGCAGCTACGGAAACTATGGCTACACCTTC.